This T cell receptor (beta chain) comes out of a study of hypomethylating agent response in myelodysplastic syndrome. Whole-study context: The mean patient age was roughly 72 +/- 6.3 years, and diploid cytogenetics predominated. Response meant complete response or hematologic improvement; all other patients were non-responders.

Two replicates of around 200 ng each gave 400 ng DNA per sample, survey resolution. As originally analysed: VDJdb flagged roughly 1.6% of approximately 150,000 unique clonotypes as previously reported viral-epitope-specific. Clones were read by immunoSEQ multiplex PCR, and TCRdb kept only the in-frame ones, dropping some. V and J calls and clone size come straight from that table; D and trimming were deduced from the DNA. This table has several thousand clones, roughly 86% appearing once. The germline V gene encodes CDR1 SGHRS and CDR2 YFSETQ. This CDR3 has 13 residues. Trimming cost V 0 bases and J 7 bases, with 8 bases left between them.

The chain uses TRBV5-1 and TRBJ1-5; weak D call: TRBD1 (5 bases). This receptor was obtained from a human donor with myelodysplastic syndrome. Sequences were derived from bone marrow, sampled before or after starting hypomethylating agent treatment for myelodysplastic syndrome (not recorded which). CDR3 in amino acids: CASSLGGDQPQHF. CDR3 in DNA: TGCGCCAGCAGCTTGGGGGGGGACCAGCCCCAGCATTTT.